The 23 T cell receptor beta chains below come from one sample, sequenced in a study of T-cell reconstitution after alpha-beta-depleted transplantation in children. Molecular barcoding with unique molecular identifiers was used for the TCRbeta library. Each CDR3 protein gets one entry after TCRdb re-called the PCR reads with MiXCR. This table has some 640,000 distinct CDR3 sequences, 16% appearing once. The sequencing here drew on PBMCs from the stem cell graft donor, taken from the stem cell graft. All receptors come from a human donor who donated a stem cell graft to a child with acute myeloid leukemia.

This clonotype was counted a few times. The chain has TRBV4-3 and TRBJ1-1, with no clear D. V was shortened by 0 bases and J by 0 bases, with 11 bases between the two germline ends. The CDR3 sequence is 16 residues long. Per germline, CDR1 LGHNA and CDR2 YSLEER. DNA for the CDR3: TGCGCCAGCAGCCAAGATACTCCAGCTATGAACACTGAAGCTTTCTTT. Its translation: CASSQDTPAMNTEAFF.

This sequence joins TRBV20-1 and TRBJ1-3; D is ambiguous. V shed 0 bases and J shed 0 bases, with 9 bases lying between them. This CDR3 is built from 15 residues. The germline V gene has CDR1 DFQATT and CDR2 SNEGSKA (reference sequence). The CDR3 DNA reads TGCAGTGCTAGAGATGGAGTGGACTCTGGAAACACCATATATTTT. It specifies CSARDGVDSGNTIYF.

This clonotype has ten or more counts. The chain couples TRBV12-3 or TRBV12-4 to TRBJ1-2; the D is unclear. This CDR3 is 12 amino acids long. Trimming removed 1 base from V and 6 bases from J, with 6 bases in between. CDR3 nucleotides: TGTGCCAGCAGTTTAGGTTTGGATGGCTACACCTTC. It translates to CASSLGLDGYTF.

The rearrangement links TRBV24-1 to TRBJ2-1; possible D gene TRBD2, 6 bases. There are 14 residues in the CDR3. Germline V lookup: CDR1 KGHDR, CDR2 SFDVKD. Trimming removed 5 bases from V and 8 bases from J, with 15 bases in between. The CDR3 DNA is TGTGCCACCAGTGCCCACGGGGGATTGCATGAGCAGTTCTTC. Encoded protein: CATSAHGGLHEQFF.

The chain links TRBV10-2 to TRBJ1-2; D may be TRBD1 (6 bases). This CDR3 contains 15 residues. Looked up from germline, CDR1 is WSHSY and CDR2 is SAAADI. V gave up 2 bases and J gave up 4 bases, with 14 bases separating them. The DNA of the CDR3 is TGCGCCAGCAGTGAGCCCTGGACAGATTTCTATGGCTACACCTTC. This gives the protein CASSEPWTDFYGYTF.

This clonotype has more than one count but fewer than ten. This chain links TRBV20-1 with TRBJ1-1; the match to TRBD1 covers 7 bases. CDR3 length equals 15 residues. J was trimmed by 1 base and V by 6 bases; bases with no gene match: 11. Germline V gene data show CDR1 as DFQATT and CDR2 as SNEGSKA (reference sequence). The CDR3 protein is CSAVKGALGNTEAFF. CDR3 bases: TGCAGTGCAGTGAAGGGGGCCCTAGGGAACACTGAAGCTTTCTTT.

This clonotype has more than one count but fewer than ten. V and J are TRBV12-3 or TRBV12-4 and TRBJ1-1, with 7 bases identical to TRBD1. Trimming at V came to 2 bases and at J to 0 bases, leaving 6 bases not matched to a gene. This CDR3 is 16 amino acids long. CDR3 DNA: TGTGCCAGCAGTTTAAGGACAGGACCCATGAACACTGAAGCTTTCTTT. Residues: CASSLRTGPMNTEAFF.

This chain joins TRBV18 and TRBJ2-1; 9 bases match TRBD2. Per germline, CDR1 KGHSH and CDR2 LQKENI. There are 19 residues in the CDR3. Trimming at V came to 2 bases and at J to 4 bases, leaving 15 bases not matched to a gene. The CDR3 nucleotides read TGTGCCAGCTCACCAGTCTCAGGGACCTGGACTAGCGCGTACAATGAGCAGTTCTTC. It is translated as CASSPVSGTWTSAYNEQFF.

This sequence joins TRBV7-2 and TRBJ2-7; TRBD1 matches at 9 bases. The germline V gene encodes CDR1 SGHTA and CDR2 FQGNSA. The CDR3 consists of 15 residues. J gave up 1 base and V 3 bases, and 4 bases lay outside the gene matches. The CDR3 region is CASSFPGQGSYEQYF. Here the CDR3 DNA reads TGTGCCAGCAGCTTCCCGGGACAGGGATCCTACGAGCAGTACTTC.

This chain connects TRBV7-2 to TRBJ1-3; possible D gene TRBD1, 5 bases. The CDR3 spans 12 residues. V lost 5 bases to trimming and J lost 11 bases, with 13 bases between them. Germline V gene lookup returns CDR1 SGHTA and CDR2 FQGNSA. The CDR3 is CASSQGRLPIYF. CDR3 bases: TGTGCCAGCAGCCAGGGACGCCTCCCCATATATTTT.

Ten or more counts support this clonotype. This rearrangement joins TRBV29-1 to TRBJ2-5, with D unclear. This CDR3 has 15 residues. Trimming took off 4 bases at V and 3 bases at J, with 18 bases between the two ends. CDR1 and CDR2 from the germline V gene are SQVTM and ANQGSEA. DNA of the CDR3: TGCAGCGTTGCGCTCCGACTGGTAATCGAAGAGACCCAGTACTTC. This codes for CSVALRLVIEETQYF.

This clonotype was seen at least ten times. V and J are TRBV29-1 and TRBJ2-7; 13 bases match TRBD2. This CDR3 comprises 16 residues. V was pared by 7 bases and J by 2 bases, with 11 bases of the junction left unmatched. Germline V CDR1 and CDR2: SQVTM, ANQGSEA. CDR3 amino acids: CSARTSGGEVPYEQYF. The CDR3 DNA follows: TGCAGCGCCCGGACTAGCGGGGGTGAAGTTCCCTACGAGCAGTACTTC.

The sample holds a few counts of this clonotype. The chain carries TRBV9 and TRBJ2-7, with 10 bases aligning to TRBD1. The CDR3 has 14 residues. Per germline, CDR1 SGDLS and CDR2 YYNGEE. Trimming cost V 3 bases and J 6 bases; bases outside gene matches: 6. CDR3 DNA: TGTGCCAGCAGCGCCTCGGGACAGGGGATCGAGCAGTACTTC. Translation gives CASSASGQGIEQYF.

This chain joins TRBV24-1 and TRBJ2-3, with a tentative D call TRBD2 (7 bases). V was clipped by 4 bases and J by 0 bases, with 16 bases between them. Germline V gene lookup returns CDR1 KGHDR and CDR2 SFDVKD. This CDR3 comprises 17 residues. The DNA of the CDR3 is TGTGCCACCAGTGACAGGTCGGGGGGCAGGAGCACAGATACGCAGTATTTT. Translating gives CATSDRSGGRSTDTQYF.

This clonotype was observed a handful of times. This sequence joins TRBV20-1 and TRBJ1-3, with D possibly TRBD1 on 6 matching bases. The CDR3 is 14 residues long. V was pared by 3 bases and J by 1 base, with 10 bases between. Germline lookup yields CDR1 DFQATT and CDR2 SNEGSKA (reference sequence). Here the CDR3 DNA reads TGCAGTGCTAGGGTCAGGGGATCTGGAAACACCATATATTTT. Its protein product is CSARVRGSGNTIYF.

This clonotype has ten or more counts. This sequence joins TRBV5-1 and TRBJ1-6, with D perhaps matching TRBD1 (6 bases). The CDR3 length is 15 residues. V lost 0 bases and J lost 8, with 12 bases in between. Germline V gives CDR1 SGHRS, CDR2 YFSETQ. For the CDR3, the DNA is TGCGCCAGCAGCTTGGACAGGGCCGGGGATTCACCCCTCCACTTT. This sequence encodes CASSLDRAGDSPLHF.

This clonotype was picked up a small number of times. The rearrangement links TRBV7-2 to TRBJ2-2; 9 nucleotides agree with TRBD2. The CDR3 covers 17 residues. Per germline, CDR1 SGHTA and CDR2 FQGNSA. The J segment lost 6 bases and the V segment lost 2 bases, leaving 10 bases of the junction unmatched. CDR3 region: CASSLIPLAGMSGELFF. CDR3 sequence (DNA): TGTGCCAGCAGCTTAATCCCTCTAGCGGGGATGTCCGGGGAGCTGTTTTTT.

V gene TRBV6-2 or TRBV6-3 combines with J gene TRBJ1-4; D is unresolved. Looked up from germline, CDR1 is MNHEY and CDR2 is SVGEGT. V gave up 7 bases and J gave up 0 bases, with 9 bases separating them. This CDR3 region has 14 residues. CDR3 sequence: CASTMRSTNEKLFF. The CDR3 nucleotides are TGTGCCAGCACTATGCGGTCAACTAATGAAAAACTGTTTTTT.

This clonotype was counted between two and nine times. CDR3 DNA sequence: TGTGCCAGCAGCTTAGTACCGGGAATGGAAGGCTACACCTTC. It is translated as CASSLVPGMEGYTF. This sequence joins TRBV7-2 and TRBJ1-2; no firm D call. Germline V gene lookup returns CDR1 SGHTA and CDR2 FQGNSA. The V gene lost 1 base and the J gene lost 8 bases, with 14 bases spanning the gap. The CDR3 consists of 14 residues. The whole variable domain, filled in from reference TRBV7-2 and TRBJ1-2, reads GAGVSQSPSNKVTEKGKDVELRCDPISGHTALYWYRQSLGQGLEFLIYFQGNSAPDKSGLPSDRFSAERTGGSVSTLTIQRTQQEDSAVYLCASSLVPGMEGYTFGSGTRLTVV.

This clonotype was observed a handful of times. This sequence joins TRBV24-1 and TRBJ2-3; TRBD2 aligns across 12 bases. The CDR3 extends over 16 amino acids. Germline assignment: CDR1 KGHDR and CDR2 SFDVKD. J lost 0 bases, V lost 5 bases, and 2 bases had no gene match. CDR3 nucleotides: TGTGCCACCAGTGGACTAGCGGGGGAAAGCACAGATACGCAGTATTTT. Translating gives CATSGLAGESTDTQYF.

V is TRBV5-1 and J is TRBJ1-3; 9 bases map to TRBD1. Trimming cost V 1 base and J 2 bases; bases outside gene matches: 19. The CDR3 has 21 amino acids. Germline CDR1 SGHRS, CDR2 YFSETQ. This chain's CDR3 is CASSLFGSRDRAWDPGNTIYF. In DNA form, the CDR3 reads TGCGCCAGCAGCTTGTTTGGAAGCAGGGACAGGGCTTGGGATCCTGGAAACACCATATATTTT.

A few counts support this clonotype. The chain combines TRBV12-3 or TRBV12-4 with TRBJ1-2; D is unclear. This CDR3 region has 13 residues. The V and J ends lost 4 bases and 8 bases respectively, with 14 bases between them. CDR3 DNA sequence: TGTGCCAGCAGTTCGCAGTTATCCGGCGGCTACACCTTC. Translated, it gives CASSSQLSGGYTF.

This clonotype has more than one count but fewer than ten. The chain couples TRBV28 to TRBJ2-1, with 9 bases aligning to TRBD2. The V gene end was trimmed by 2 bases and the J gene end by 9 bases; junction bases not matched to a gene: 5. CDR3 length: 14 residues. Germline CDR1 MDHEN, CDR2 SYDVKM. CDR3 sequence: CASSLAGGPAEQFF. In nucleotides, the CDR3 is TGTGCCAGCAGTTTAGCGGGGGGGCCGGCTGAGCAGTTCTTC.